What follows is one T cell receptor beta chain and its context. Authors' data handling: Scientists estimated how many nucleated cells there were by amplifying reference gene primers. Data came from immunoSEQ multiplex PCR; TCRdb stores just in-frame clones and leaves some out. V, J and clone size are those of that table, while D and trimming were read from the DNA. The table includes about 81,000 clones, 80% to 90% detected once. This entry belongs to a study of blood T cell repertoires in COVID-19. Study at large: The study drew acute and convalescent COVID-19 samples from the United States, Italy and Spain. In each case, the material was cDNA or gDNA derived from T cells, B-cell-depleted T cells, or PBMCs.

V trimming: 4 bases; J trimming: 4 bases; junction bases outside the gene matches: 5. This CDR3 contains 14 residues. Germline V gene lookup returns CDR1 SGHRS and CDR2 YFSETQ. Sequencing was performed on peripheral blood. The rearrangement links TRBV5-1 to TRBJ1-5, with 7 bases aligning to TRBD1. This receptor was taken from a woman over 75 with acute or convalescent COVID-19. The DNA of the CDR3 is TGCGCCAGCAGCGAAGGGACAGAGAATCAGCCCCAGCATTTT. It codes for CASSEGTENQPQHF.